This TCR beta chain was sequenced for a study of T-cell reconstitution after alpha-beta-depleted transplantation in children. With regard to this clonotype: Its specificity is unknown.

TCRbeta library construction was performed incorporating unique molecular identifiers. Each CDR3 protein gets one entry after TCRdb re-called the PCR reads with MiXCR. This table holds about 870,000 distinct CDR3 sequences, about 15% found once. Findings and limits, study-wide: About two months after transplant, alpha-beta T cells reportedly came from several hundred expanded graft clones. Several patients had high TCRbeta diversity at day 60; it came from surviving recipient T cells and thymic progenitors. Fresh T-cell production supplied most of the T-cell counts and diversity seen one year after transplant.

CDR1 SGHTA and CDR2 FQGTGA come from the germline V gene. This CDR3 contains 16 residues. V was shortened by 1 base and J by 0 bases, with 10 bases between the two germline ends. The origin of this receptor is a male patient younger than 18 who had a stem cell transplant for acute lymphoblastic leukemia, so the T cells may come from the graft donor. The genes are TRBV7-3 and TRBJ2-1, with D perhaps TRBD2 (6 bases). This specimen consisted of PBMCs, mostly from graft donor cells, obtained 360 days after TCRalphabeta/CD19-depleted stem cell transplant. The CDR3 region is CASSLIGGISYNEQFF. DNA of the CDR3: TGTGCCAGCAGCTTAATTGGCGGGATCTCCTACAATGAGCAGTTCTTC. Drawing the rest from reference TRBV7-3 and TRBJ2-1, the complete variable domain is GAGVSQTPSNKVTEKGKYVELRCDPISGHTALYWYRQSLGQGPEFLIYFQGTGAADDSGLPNDRFFAVRPEGSVSTLKIQRTERGDSAVYLCASSLIGGISYNEQFFGPGTRLTVL.